These 10 T cell receptor beta chains came from one sample sequenced in a study of CD8+CD57+ T cells in acquired aplastic anemia. Genomic DNA, the template, was used for profiling of the TCR beta VDJ and CDR3. TCRdb analysed the reads with MiXCR anew, one entry per CDR3 protein. Of 150,000 to 200,000 distinct CDR3 sequences in the sample, approximately 48% are singletons; the top ten hold about 1.8%. Those patients picked for sequencing had displayed CD8+CD57+ cell expansion on flow cytometry. The material sequenced was sorted CD4+, CD8+, or CD8+CD57+ T cells (not recorded which) from PBMCs. Receptor source: a human donor with aplastic anemia.

The rearrangement joins TRBV25-1 to TRBJ2-1, with TRBD1 matching 8 bases. The CDR3 contains 14 residues. Per the germline V gene, CDR1 is MGHDK and CDR2 is SYGVNS. V trimming: 4 bases; J trimming: 10 bases; junction bases outside the gene matches: 9. The CDR3 loop reads CASSGLDRVGEQFF. For the CDR3, the DNA is TGTGCCAGCAGTGGACTGGACAGGGTGGGAGAGCAGTTCTTC.

This clonotype was seen more than once but under ten times. This chain uses TRBV20-1 with TRBJ2-7; TRBD2 matches 10 bases. The J call may be incorrect, as the DNA end agrees better with TRBJ2-5. Per the germline V gene, CDR1 is DFQATT and CDR2 is SNEGSKA (reference sequence). The CDR3 loop spans 14 amino acids. The CDR3 is CSARLAGVWETQYF. The CDR3 nucleotides are TGCAGTGCCCGTCTAGCGGGGGTTTGGGAGACCCAGTACTTC.

This clonotype was recorded many times. V gene TRBV6-4 combines with J gene TRBJ1-2; D is uncertain. This CDR3 is 15 amino acids long. The germline V gene encodes CDR1 MRHNA and CDR2 SNTAGT. The ends were cut back, 6 bases at V and 8 bases at J, with 22 bases in the middle. Here the CDR3 DNA reads TGTGCCAGCAGAGGTAGGACCGCCGACCCTAACGGCTACACCTTC. Its translation is CASRGRTADPNGYTF.

To note about this clonotype: This may stem from a read error, because a much larger clone lies one nucleotide away. V is TRBV5-1 and J is TRBJ1-2; TRBD1 might be the D (5 bases). The CDR3 runs to 15 residues. Germline CDR1 and CDR2: SGHRS and YFSETQ. V was trimmed by 4 bases and J by 4 bases, leaving 17 bases between them. The CDR3 protein is CASSPAVDSIYGYTF. The CDR3 DNA sequence: TGCGCCAGCAGCCCCGCCGTAGACAGCATCTATGGCTACACCTTC. The complete variable domain, with remaining parts taken from reference TRBV5-1 and TRBJ1-2, reads KAGVTQTPRYLIKTRGQQVTLSCSPISGHRSVSWYQQTPGQGLQFLFEYFSETQRNKGNFPGRFSGRQFSNSRSEMNVSTLELGDSALYLCASSPAVDSIYGYTFGSGTRLTVV.

The rearrangement joins TRBV7-2 to TRBJ2-5; 13 bases match TRBD2. Losses at the gene ends were 4 bases for V and 5 bases for J; bases not matched to a gene: 7. The CDR3 spans 16 residues. From germline, CDR1 is SGHTA and CDR2 FQGNSA. CDR3 sequence: CASSSGLAGLIETQYF. CDR3 nucleotides: TGTGCCAGCAGCTCGGGACTAGCGGGGTTGATCGAGACCCAGTACTTC. Based on the CDR3 plus reference TRBV7-2 and TRBJ2-5, the full variable domain is GAGVSQSPSNKVTEKGKDVELRCDPISGHTALYWYRQSLGQGLEFLIYFQGNSAPDKSGLPSDRFSAERTGGSVSTLTIQRTQQEDSAVYLCASSSGLAGLIETQYFGPGTRLLVL.

This clonotype came up many times. The rearrangement links TRBV5-1 to TRBJ2-7, with 7 bases that match TRBD1. Losses at the gene ends were 0 bases for V and 5 bases for J; bases not matched to a gene: 8. The CDR3 is 15 amino acids. Germline V CDR1 and CDR2: SGHRS, YFSETQ. CDR3 region: CASSLDGTAPDEQYF. The CDR3 nucleotides are TGCGCCAGCAGCTTGGACGGGACAGCCCCTGACGAGCAGTACTTC.

Comments on this clonotype: This may stem from a read error, because a much larger clone lies one nucleotide away. CDR3 amino acids: CASSRDRGQNEQFF. CDR3 coding DNA: TGTGCCAGCAGCCGGGACAGGGGTCAGAATGAGCAGTTCTTC. This rearrangement joins TRBV12-3 or TRBV12-4 to TRBJ2-1, with 10 bases identical to TRBD1. The CDR3 loop spans 14 amino acids. The V segment lost 6 bases and the J segment 7 bases; nucleotides outside the gene matches: 6.

The chain uses TRBV6-2 or TRBV6-3 and TRBJ2-1, with 8 positions matching TRBD1. The CDR3 is made up of 16 amino acids. Trimming cost V 0 bases and J 4 bases; bases outside gene matches: 5. CDR1 is MNHEY and CDR2 is SVGEGT in the germline V gene. CDR3 in DNA: TGTGCCAGCAGTTACTCCTGGGACAGGATTTACAATGAGCAGTTCTTC. Its protein is CASSYSWDRIYNEQFF.

The chain joins TRBV28 to TRBJ2-1, with TRBD2 matching over 7 bases. J was trimmed by 1 base and V by 1 base; bases with no gene match: 4. The germline CDR1 and CDR2 sequences are MDHEN and SYDVKM. The CDR3 has 16 amino acids. CDR3 protein: CASSLSSGPSYNEQFF. The CDR3, as DNA: TGTGCCAGCAGTTTATCTAGCGGACCTTCCTACAATGAGCAGTTCTTC.

The J gene is TRBJ1-2, the V gene TRBV20-1; possible D gene TRBD1, 6 bases. Trimming stripped 5 bases from V and 1 base from J, with 14 bases between. The CDR3 consists of 14 residues. Per the germline V gene, CDR1 is DFQATT and CDR2 is SNEGSKA (reference sequence). The CDR3 loop is CSARGGGLNYGYTF. The CDR3 nucleotides read TGCAGTGCTCGAGGGGGTGGCCTTAACTATGGCTACACCTTC.